Each of the 20 T cell receptor beta chains below was sequenced from the same sample in a study of Ad26.COV2.S vaccination and SARS-CoV-2 variants. Clones were read by immunoSEQ multiplex PCR, and TCRdb kept only the in-frame ones, dropping some. Of about 480,000 clones in the sample, around 85% were seen once. Treatment given: about 20 received Ad26.COV2.S at low or high dose, single or two shots; roughly 5 received placebo; per-sample allocation not given. Sampling was done on day 63 after the first vaccine or placebo injection. Material: peripheral blood, obtained in a trial of Ad26.COV2.S vaccine versus placebo. Receptor source: a person between 18 and 60 years old who received the Ad26.COV2.S COVID-19 vaccine or a placebo.

V and J are TRBV2 and TRBJ2-1, with 12 bases identical to TRBD2. The CDR3 length is 16 residues. CDR1 and CDR2 (germline): SNHLY, FYNNEI. The ends lost 3 bases at V and 9 bases at J; junction bases unmatched: 9. The CDR3 sequence is CASSEDGLAGILEQFF. The CDR3 DNA reads TGTGCCAGCAGTGAGGACGGACTAGCGGGAATCCTTGAGCAGTTCTTC.

On this clone itself: At the DNA level, this CDR3 is encoded by other sequences in the same sample as well. The chain employs TRBV6-5 and TRBJ2-7, with TRBD1 identical over 9 bases. Germline CDR1 reads MNHEY; CDR2 reads SVGAGI. This CDR3 has 12 amino acids. V dropped 6 bases and J dropped 7; count of bases not matched to a gene: 4. CDR3 sequence reads: CASRRQGGEQYF. The CDR3 nucleotides read TGTGCCAGCAGGAGACAGGGGGGGGAGCAGTACTTC.

The chain uses TRBV6-1 and TRBJ1-2, with D possibly matching TRBD1 (5 bases). The CDR3 consists of 13 residues. Germline V CDR1 and CDR2: MNHNS, SASEGT. V shed 3 bases and J shed 5 bases, with 10 bases lying between them. This CDR3 is CASSDLGGYGYTF. The CDR3 nucleotides are TGTGCCAGCAGTGACCTTGGGGGATATGGCTACACCTTC.

The V call is TRBV5-1, the J call TRBJ2-3; the D gene is possibly TRBD2 (5 bases). Germline-derived CDR1 and CDR2 are SGHRS and YFSETQ. V was shortened by 5 bases and J by 1 base, with 14 bases between the two germline ends. This CDR3 region has 15 residues. The CDR3 bases are TGCGCCAGCAGTCCTCTTACTAGGGGCACAGATACGCAGTATTTT. As protein: CASSPLTRGTDTQYF.

This clone was seen a handful of times. This chain connects TRBV9 to TRBJ2-2; TRBD2 matches 7 bases. CDR1 and CDR2 from the germline V gene are SGDLS and YYNGEE. CDR3 length equals 17 residues. The ends lost 4 bases at V and 5 bases at J; junction bases unmatched: 14. In DNA, the CDR3 is TGTGCCAGCAGCAGCGTACTTGGCGGGAGATTTACCGGGGAGCTGTTTTTT. Protein sequence: CASSSVLGGRFTGELFF.

The V call is TRBV6-5, the J call TRBJ2-7; the match to TRBD1 covers 7 bases. Trimming at V came to 6 bases and at J to 3 bases, leaving 5 bases not matched to a gene. Germline values: CDR1 MNHEY, CDR2 SVGAGI. The CDR3 extends over 13 amino acids. The DNA of the CDR3 is TGTGCCAGCAGGCGACAGGGTCTCTACGAGCAGTACTTC. It translates to CASRRQGLYEQYF.

This chain joins TRBV29-1 and TRBJ1-1; D is possibly TRBD1 (5 bases). Trimming took off 6 bases at V and 10 bases at J, with 30 bases between the two ends. The CDR3 totals 16 residues. Per germline, CDR1 SQVTM and CDR2 ANQGSEA. This chain's CDR3 is CSVEVLLGLGTEGAFF. DNA of the CDR3: TGCAGCGTGGAGGTCCTACTAGGCCTGGGGACTGAAGGAGCTTTCTTT.

The rearrangement links TRBV28 to TRBJ2-7; 9 nucleotides agree with TRBD1. V lost 4 bases and J lost 7; bases outside the gene matches: 11. Looked up from germline, CDR1 is MDHEN and CDR2 is SYDVKM. There are 15 residues in the CDR3. The DNA of the CDR3 is TGTGCCAGCAGTTCACAGGGGGCAGGGCGGAGAGAGCAGTACTTC. Translating it yields CASSSQGAGRREQYF.

The chain joins TRBV19 to TRBJ1-1, with a possible D match to TRBD1 (5 bases). The CDR3 extends over 13 amino acids. The V gene lost 7 bases and the J gene lost 4 bases, with 13 bases spanning the gap. Germline assignment: CDR1 LNHDA and CDR2 SQIVND (reference sequence). The CDR3 nucleotides are TGTGCCAGTATTGGGAAGGGGTCCACTGAAGCTTTCTTT. Its protein is CASIGKGSTEAFF.

V usage is TRBV7-9 and J usage is TRBJ2-3, with D tentatively TRBD1 (5 bases). V was clipped by 5 bases and J by 2 bases, with 17 bases between them. The CDR3 contains 16 residues. CDR1 SEHNR and CDR2 FQNEAQ come from the germline V gene (reference sequence). CDR3 DNA: TGTGCCAGCAGCCGCTGGGCAGGGTCGTCCACAGATACGCAGTATTTT. It translates to CASSRWAGSSTDTQYF. Complete variable domain (other parts from reference TRBV7-9 and TRBJ2-3): DTGVSQNPRHKITKRGQNVTFRCDPISEHNRLYWYRQTLGQGPEFLTYFQNEAQLEKSRLLSDRFSAERPKGSFSTLEIQRTEQGDSAMYLCASSRWAGSSTDTQYFGPGTRLTVL.

The gene calls are TRBV2 and TRBJ2-5; 9 positions agree with TRBD2. From germline, CDR1 is SNHLY and CDR2 FYNNEI. The CDR3 has 13 residues. V lost 3 bases to trimming and J lost 5 bases; unmatched junction nucleotides: 1. Here the CDR3 DNA reads TGTGCCAGCAGTGAGGCGGGGGGGGAGACCCAGTACTTC. It yields the protein CASSEAGGETQYF.

The J gene is TRBJ2-2, the V gene TRBV5-5; no clear D gene. The V and J ends lost 4 bases and 4 bases respectively, with 14 bases between them. This CDR3 region has 15 residues. Germline V gene data show CDR1 as SGHKS and CDR2 as YYEKEE (reference sequence). CDR3 DNA sequence: TGTGCCAGCAGCCCAACCGCGCATAGCACCGGGGAGCTGTTTTTT. It codes for CASSPTAHSTGELFF.

V is TRBV13 and J is TRBJ2-1; D is perhaps TRBD1 (6 bases). CDR3 length: 14 amino acids. V was shortened by 5 bases and J by 8 bases, with 16 bases between the two germline ends. Germline CDR1 and CDR2: PRHDT and FYEKMQ (reference sequence). The CDR3 is CASSVRQGYDEQFF. For the CDR3, the DNA is TGTGCCAGCAGCGTCAGGCAGGGGTACGATGAGCAGTTCTTC.

The rearrangement uses TRBV5-6 and TRBJ2-1; unclear D gene. This CDR3 has 16 amino acids. Germline CDR1 and CDR2: SGHDT and YYEEEE. V was pared by 0 bases and J by 0 bases, with 10 bases between. The DNA of the CDR3 is TGTGCCAGCAGCTTGGGATCGGCTAGCTCCTACAATGAGCAGTTCTTC. Translated, it gives CASSLGSASSYNEQFF.

The chain has TRBV19 and TRBJ1-1, with D unresolved. CDR1 is LNHDA, CDR2 SQIVND, per germline (reference sequence). The CDR3 runs 12 residues. Trimming shortened V by 11 bases and J by 1 base, and 11 bases separated the two germline ends. The CDR3 nucleotides read TGTGCCCGAAAGACAAAGAACACTGAAGCTTTCTTT. Protein product: CARKTKNTEAFF.

This sequence joins TRBV7-8 and TRBJ2-7, with TRBD1 as a possible D gene (6 bases). Trimming removed 2 bases from V and 3 bases from J, with 8 bases in between. Germline-derived CDR1 and CDR2 are SGHVS and FQNEAQ. CDR3 length: 13 residues. The CDR3 DNA sequence: TGTGCCAGCAGCTTAACAGGGCTCTACGAGCAGTACTTC. This encodes CASSLTGLYEQYF.

The chain uses TRBV7-8 and TRBJ1-2; TRBD1 is a possible D gene (6 bases). The CDR3 loop spans 18 amino acids. Germline V gene lookup returns CDR1 SGHVS and CDR2 FQNEAQ. Deletions cut 4 bases from V and 0 bases from J, with 21 bases between. The chain's CDR3 is CASSWNRVEATTNYGYTF. The CDR3 DNA sequence: TGTGCCAGCAGCTGGAACAGGGTGGAAGCAACCACTAACTATGGCTACACCTTC.

This clone was recorded only once. The CDR3 is CASSLGGSKEQFF. For the CDR3, the DNA is TGTGCCAGCAGCTTAGGGGGCTCCAAAGAGCAGTTCTTC. The chain uses TRBV11-1 and TRBJ2-1; TRBD1 is a possible D gene (5 bases). CDR3 length: 13 residues. Trimming cost V 1 base and J 10 bases, with 11 bases left between them. Germline loops: CDR1 SGHAT, CDR2 FQDESV (reference sequence).

The chain employs TRBV28 and TRBJ1-2; perhaps TRBD1 as D (5 bases). This CDR3 region has 15 residues. The germline gives CDR1 MDHEN, CDR2 SYDVKM. V lost 8 bases and J lost 0, with 16 bases in between. The chain's CDR3 is CASLRAGEANYGYTF. The CDR3 coding sequence is TGTGCCAGCCTCCGAGCGGGGGAGGCTAACTATGGCTACACCTTC.

Only one count was recorded for this clone. The chain is built from TRBV3-1 (or the pseudogene TRBV3-2) and TRBJ2-6; 7 bases are a match to TRBD2. This CDR3 contains 16 residues. The germline V gene encodes CDR1 LGHDT and CDR2 YNNKEL (reference sequence). J was trimmed by 0 bases and V by 1 base; bases with no gene match: 0. The chain's CDR3 is CASSQGGGSGANVLTF. CDR3 in DNA: TGTGCCAGCAGCCAAGGGGGGGGCTCTGGGGCCAACGTCCTGACTTTC.